These 8 T cell receptor beta chains originate from one sample sequenced in a study of OX40 agonist ivuxolimab in advanced cancers. Receptor libraries were prepared by the immunoSEQ multiplex PCR assay. TCRdb obtained this table from immuneACCESS and retained in-frame rearrangements with V and J assigned. These tables miss some clones; where compared with another copy, unresolved V genes account for less than half of the shortfall, and the remainder is unexplained. Present in this sample are roughly 76,000 clones, around 84% of which were seen just once. 0.9% to 1.4% of the sample belongs to the ten largest clones. This material consisted of CD4+ or CD8+ T cells sorted from blood, taken in a trial of the OX40 agonist ivuxolimab. The receptors here all came from an adult with an advanced solid tumor such as melanoma, head and neck, liver or kidney cancer.

V usage is TRBV7-9 and J usage is TRBJ1-2, with 8 positions matching TRBD1. The CDR3 has 15 residues. The germline gives CDR1 SEHNR, CDR2 FQNEAQ (reference sequence). Trimming removed 5 bases from V and 4 bases from J; junction bases left unmatched: 9. CDR3 in amino acids: CASSPGQALSYGYTF. The CDR3 DNA follows: TGTGCCAGCAGCCCGGGACAGGCTCTCTCCTATGGCTACACCTTC.

This clone has only one observation. The chain couples TRBV6-6 to TRBJ2-5; D not certain. The CDR3 extends over 13 amino acids. CDR1 MNHNY and CDR2 SVGAGI come from the germline V gene (reference sequence). Trimming shortened V by 0 bases and J by 6 bases, and 8 bases separated the two germline ends. DNA for the CDR3: TGTGCCAGCAGTTACTCCCCCGGACAGACCCAGTACTTC. Protein product: CASSYSPGQTQYF.

This chain joins TRBV18 and TRBJ2-5; no definite D call. V was clipped by 2 bases and J by 1 base, with 11 bases between them. Germline V gives CDR1 KGHSH, CDR2 LQKENI. This CDR3 has 15 residues. The CDR3 nucleotides read TGTGCCAGCTCACCATCCACAGACTTCCAAGAGACCCAGTACTTC. It codes for CASSPSTDFQETQYF.

The CDR3 DNA is TGCGCCAGCAGCTTTGCAGGACCCTACGAGCAGTACTTC. Protein: CASSFAGPYEQYF. The V and J genes are TRBV5-1 and TRBJ2-7; D gene ambiguous. Per germline, CDR1 SGHRS and CDR2 YFSETQ. Trimming pared 2 bases from V and 2 bases from J, leaving 8 bases between. CDR3 size: 13 residues.

The V call is TRBV6-5, the J call TRBJ1-2, with 9 bases that match TRBD1. Looked up from germline, CDR1 is MNHEY and CDR2 is SVGAGI. The V and J ends lost 5 bases and 14 bases, in that order; junction bases with no gene match: 12. This CDR3 comprises 13 residues. This CDR3 reads CASSKPGQGAVTF. CDR3 sequence (DNA): TGTGCCAGCAGTAAGCCGGGACAGGGTGCGGTAACCTTC.

The chain recombines TRBV4-1 with TRBJ2-7; 10 bases fit TRBD1. Germline-derived CDR1 and CDR2 are MGHRA and YSYEKL. The CDR3 extends over 15 amino acids. V lost 1 base, J lost 5 bases, and 5 bases stayed unmatched. The CDR3 is CASSQVGQGDHEQYF. The CDR3 nucleotides are TGCGCCAGCAGCCAAGTCGGACAGGGGGACCACGAGCAGTACTTC.

J is TRBJ1-3 and V is TRBV10-3; 8 positions agree with TRBD1. V gave up 2 bases and J gave up 8 bases; unmatched junction bases: 8. Germline assignment: CDR1 ENHRY and CDR2 SYGVKD. The CDR3 consists of 15 residues. Here the CDR3 DNA reads TGTGCCATCAGTGAGCCGGGACAGGCCAGAGACACCATATATTTT. Its translation: CAISEPGQARDTIYF.

This chain joins TRBV7-9 and TRBJ2-7, with unresolved D. V shed 5 bases and J shed 0 bases, with 5 bases lying between them. CDR1 is SEHNR and CDR2 is FQNEAQ in the germline V gene (reference sequence). CDR3 length: 12 amino acids. The CDR3 here is CASSASSYEQYF. The CDR3 DNA follows: TGTGCCAGCAGCGCCAGCTCCTACGAGCAGTACTTC. The complete variable domain, with remaining parts taken from reference TRBV7-9 and TRBJ2-7, reads DTGVSQNPRHKITKRGQNVTFRCDPISEHNRLYWYRQTLGQGPEFLTYFQNEAQLEKSRLLSDRFSAERPKGSFSTLEIQRTEQGDSAMYLCASSASSYEQYFGPGTRLTVT.